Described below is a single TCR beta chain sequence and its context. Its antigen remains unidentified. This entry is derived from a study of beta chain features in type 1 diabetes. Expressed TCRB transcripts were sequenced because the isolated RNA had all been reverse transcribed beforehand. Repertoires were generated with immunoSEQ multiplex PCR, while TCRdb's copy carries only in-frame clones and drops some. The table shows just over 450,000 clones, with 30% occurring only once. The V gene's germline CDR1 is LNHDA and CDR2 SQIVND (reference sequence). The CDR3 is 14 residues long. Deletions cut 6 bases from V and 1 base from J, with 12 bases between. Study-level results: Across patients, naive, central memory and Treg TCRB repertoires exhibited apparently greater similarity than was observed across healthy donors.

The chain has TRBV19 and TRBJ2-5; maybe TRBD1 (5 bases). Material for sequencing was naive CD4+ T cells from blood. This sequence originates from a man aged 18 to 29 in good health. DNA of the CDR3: TGTGCCAGTAGCGAACAGGCCCTCCAAGAGACCCAGTACTTC. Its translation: CASSEQALQETQYF.